This T cell receptor beta chain comes out of a study of shared clonotypes between healthy human individuals. Sequencing used immunoSEQ multiplex PCR; TCRdb keeps in-frame clones, though not all of them. The sample yields 2.5 million or so clones, approximately 94% seen once. Sequenced: naive CD4+ T cells sorted from blood. Subset noted: CD45RA+ positively selected. The clonotype comes from a man aged 18-30 years in good health.

The CDR3 protein is CAISGGASGSYEQYF. CDR3 in DNA: TGTGCCATCAGTGGTGGCGCTAGCGGATCCTACGAGCAGTACTTC. V usage is TRBV10-3 and J usage is TRBJ2-7, with 7 bases aligning to TRBD2. Germline values: CDR1 ENHRY, CDR2 SYGVKD. V lost 4 bases and J lost 1; bases outside the gene matches: 7. CDR3 length: 15 amino acids.